Listed below are T cell receptor beta chains from one sample, sequenced in a study of blood T cells in healthy people across ages. Via MiXCR, TCRdb re-called the 5' RACE reads, giving one row per CDR3 protein. This repertoire shows some 1.6 million distinct CDR3 sequences, roughly 30% found once; its top ten account for over 9%. Sequenced input: blood. The receptors shown here come from a woman between 25 and 40 years old in good health. CDR3s include the opening cysteine and the closing phenylalanine or tryptophan. The D gene is left open where the match is weak. Clone size is stated in some rows and not others, as once, few, many or a class when expanded.

TRBJ1-2	TRBV20-1	.	.	CSAPGIINFNYGYTF	TGCAGTGCCCCCGGGATCATAAACTTTAACTATGGCTACACCTTC
TRBJ2-7	TRBV4-2	.	many	CASSQDGSEQYF	TGTGCCAGCAGCCAAGACGGAAGCGAGCAGTACTTC
TRBJ2-1	TRBV30	TRBD1	.	CAWSIQGLSLDEQFF	TGTGCCTGGAGCATACAGGGGTTAAGTCTGGATGAGCAGTTCTTC
TRBJ2-7	TRBV12-3/TRBV12-4	TRBD2	.	CASSAGGRVYEQYF	TGTGCCAGCAGTGCGGGCGGGAGGGTCTACGAGCAGTACTTC
TRBJ1-1	TRBV20-1	TRBD1	.	CSAAGGPKAFF	TGCAGTGCTGCAGGGGGCCCGAAAGCTTTCTTT
TRBJ2-2	TRBV24-1	.	.	CATSDPGGAMNTGELFF	TGTGCCACCAGTGACCCTGGCGGGGCGATGAACACCGGGGAGCTGTTTTTT
TRBJ2-1	TRBV20-1	TRBD2	.	CSALERGTYNEQFF	TGCAGTGCTCTTGAGCGGGGAACTTACAATGAGCAGTTCTTC
TRBJ2-7	TRBV7-9	.	.	CASSKSRSDYEQYF	TGTGCCAGCAGTAAATCTCGTAGTGACTACGAGCAGTACTTC
TRBJ2-3	TRBV6-2/TRBV6-3	.	few	CASSYSYTQYF	TGTGCCAGCAGTTACTCCTATACGCAGTATTTT
TRBJ2-7	TRBV18	.	.	CASSPPVSFLSYEQYF	TGTGCCAGCTCACCACCGGTCAGCTTTCTCTCCTACGAGCAGTACTTC
TRBJ2-5	TRBV12-3/TRBV12-4	TRBD1	few	CASSLTWTGEQTQYF	TGTGCCAGCAGTCTCACCTGGACAGGGGAACAGACCCAGTACTTC
TRBJ1-1	TRBV5-1	TRBD1	.	CASSSGWTGENTEAFF	TGCGCCAGCAGCTCGGGCTGGACAGGGGAAAACACTGAAGCTTTCTTT
TRBJ2-1	TRBV12-3/TRBV12-4	.	.	CASSPTPGSYNEQFF	TGTGCCAGCAGCCCAACCCCGGGCTCCTACAATGAGCAGTTCTTC
TRBJ2-1	TRBV7-6	TRBD2	few	CASSYRLATYNEQFF	TGTGCCAGCAGCTACCGACTAGCGACCTACAATGAGCAGTTCTTC
TRBJ2-1	TRBV5-1	.	few	CASSHDSLRGNEQFF	TGCGCCAGCAGCCATGACTCGCTTCGGGGCAATGAGCAGTTCTTC
TRBJ2-7	TRBV6-5	TRBD2	.	CASSYLGTSGGPLDGEQYF	TGTGCCAGCAGTTACTTGGGGACTAGCGGGGGCCCGTTAGACGGCGAGCAGTACTTC
TRBJ1-2	TRBV7-9	.	.	CASSSPLEDSRRGYGYTF	TGTGCCAGCAGCTCCCCATTAGAGGACAGCCGAAGGGGCTATGGCTACACCTTC
TRBJ1-1	TRBV29-1	TRBD1	few	CSVEVRGRTEAFF	TGCAGCGTTGAAGTCAGGGGGCGGACTGAAGCTTTCTTT
TRBJ2-7	TRBV20-1	TRBD2	.	CSAVSAGDYEQYF	TGCAGTGCGGTTTCCGCGGGAGACTACGAGCAGTACTTC
TRBJ2-5	TRBV21-1	.	few	CASSTEPGHQLGETQYF	TGTGCCAGCAGCACCGAGCCGGGACATCAACTAGGAGAGACCCAGTACTTC
TRBJ2-2	TRBV12-3/TRBV12-4	TRBD2	few	CASSPSAGGPASAGELFF	TGTGCCAGCAGTCCGTCAGCGGGGGGGCCTGCGTCGGCCGGGGAGCTGTTTTTT
TRBJ2-7	TRBV6-1	TRBD2	.	CAITGLAGNEQYF	TGTGCCATTACGGGACTAGCGGGGAACGAGCAGTACTTC
TRBJ1-2	TRBV5-6	.	.	CASSLAGSSNYGYTF	TGTGCCAGCAGCTTGGCCGGTTCGTCTAACTATGGCTACACCTTC
TRBJ2-5	TRBV5-1	.	few	CASSLGAFDAETQYF	TGCGCCAGCAGCCTGGGGGCCTTTGATGCGGAGACCCAGTACTTC
TRBJ2-2	TRBV3-1	.	few	CASSPVASGELFF	TGTGCCAGCAGCCCGGTAGCGTCCGGGGAGCTGTTTTTT
TRBJ1-1	TRBV12-3/TRBV12-4	TRBD1	few	CASSRTGVITEAFF	TGTGCCAGCAGTCGGACAGGGGTGATCACTGAAGCTTTCTTT
TRBJ2-3	TRBV7-3	.	.	CASSLSAGLSTDTQYF	TGTGCCAGCAGCTTAAGTGCAGGTTTGAGCACAGATACGCAGTATTTT
TRBJ2-2	TRBV6-1	.	once	CASSYQTRAGELFF	TGTGCCAGCAGTTATCAGACTAGGGCCGGGGAGCTGTTTTTT
TRBJ2-7	TRBV12-3/TRBV12-4	.	few	CASSFAGAVKKQYF	TGTGCCAGCAGTTTTGCCGGGGCCGTCAAGAAGCAGTACTTC
TRBJ2-7	TRBV2	TRBD1	.	CASSEPQGGRNEQYF	TGTGCCAGCAGTGAGCCCCAAGGGGGCCGAAACGAGCAGTACTTC
TRBJ2-1	TRBV10-3	TRBD1	few	CAISESGQGRYNEQFF	TGTGCCATCAGTGAATCAGGACAGGGCCGTTACAATGAGCAGTTCTTC
TRBJ2-6	TRBV9	TRBD1	once	CASSVHPGTESPGANVLTF	TGTGCCAGCAGCGTCCACCCCGGGACAGAGAGCCCTGGGGCCAACGTCCTGACTTTC
TRBJ1-1	TRBV4-2	.	few	CASSQDRGINTEAFF	TGTGCCAGCAGCCAAGACAGGGGTATTAACACTGAAGCTTTCTTT
TRBJ2-3	TRBV5-1	.	few	CASSLLSNSGPTDTQYF	TGCGCCAGCAGCTTGCTCTCGAATAGCGGCCCCACAGATACGCAGTATTTT
TRBJ2-7	TRBV11-2	.	.	CASSLEWADSYEQYF	TGTGCCAGCAGCTTAGAGTGGGCTGACTCCTACGAGCAGTACTTC
TRBJ2-2	TRBV6-2/TRBV6-3	TRBD1	.	CASSSTGALTGELFF	TGTGCCAGCAGTTCGACAGGGGCCCTCACCGGGGAGCTGTTTTTT
TRBJ2-5	TRBV4-1	TRBD2	.	CASSQNSPGLAGGREQYF	TGCGCCAGCAGCCAGAACTCGCCCGGACTAGCGGGAGGTCGGGAGCAGTACTTC
TRBJ2-7	TRBV27	TRBD1	.	CAGSGTGFSYEQYF	TGTGCCGGCAGCGGGACAGGGTTTTCCTACGAGCAGTACTTC
TRBJ1-5	TRBV2	.	.	CASRLQGDQPQHF	TGTGCCAGCAGACTACAGGGAGATCAGCCCCAGCATTTT
TRBJ2-1	TRBV7-2	TRBD2	few	CASSLTLAEYNEQFF	TGTGCCAGCAGCTTAACACTAGCGGAATACAATGAGCAGTTCTTC
TRBJ1-1	TRBV7-9	.	.	CASSLWVGVNTEAFF	TGTGCCAGCAGCTTATGGGTGGGCGTGAACACTGAAGCTTTCTTT
TRBJ2-3	TRBV7-9	.	.	CASSRRGGPAPYTQYF	TGTGCCAGCAGCCGAAGGGGGGGTCCAGCCCCCTATACGCAGTATTTT
TRBJ1-5	TRBV7-9	.	.	CASSTDNQPQHF	TGTGCCAGCAGCACCGACAATCAGCCCCAGCATTTT
TRBJ2-3	TRBV27	TRBD2	.	CASRRGVTTDTQYF	TGTGCCAGCCGCCGGGGGGTGACGACAGATACGCAGTATTTT
TRBJ2-5	TRBV12-3/TRBV12-4	.	.	CAGSIGVPRIAWETQYF	TGTGCCGGCAGCATTGGGGTCCCGAGGATCGCGTGGGAGACCCAGTACTTC
TRBJ2-7	TRBV27	TRBD1	.	CASSPLGQGRYEQYF	TGTGCCAGCAGTCCTCTTGGACAGGGGCGCTACGAGCAGTACTTC
TRBJ2-3	TRBV27	.	few	CASSPRGPTLKNTQYF	TGTGCCAGCAGTCCGCGGGGGCCTACCCTAAAGAATACGCAGTATTTT
TRBJ2-3	TRBV11-1	TRBD2	.	CASSFELAGGVDTQYF	TGTGCCAGCAGCTTCGAACTAGCGGGAGGTGTAGATACGCAGTATTTT
TRBJ2-1	TRBV7-8	.	.	CASSLGRQGHYNEQFF	TGTGCCAGCAGCTTAGGCCGGCAGGGCCACTACAATGAGCAGTTCTTC
TRBJ2-6	TRBV5-1	TRBD1	.	CASSADRGKLASGANVLTF	TGCGCCAGCAGCGCGGACAGGGGGAAACTCGCCTCTGGGGCCAACGTCCTGACTTTC
TRBJ2-3	TRBV7-9	.	many	CASSPPPRFVSSTDTQYF	TGTGCCAGCAGCCCACCTCCACGGTTCGTGTCATCGACAGATACGCAGTATTTT
TRBJ1-1	TRBV5-1	.	few	CASSLVADTEAFF	TGCGCCAGCAGCTTGGTGGCCGACACTGAAGCTTTCTTT
TRBJ2-3	TRBV7-2	TRBD2	few	CASSLIRGLDFVADTQYF	TGTGCCAGCAGCTTAATCAGGGGACTAGACTTCGTCGCAGATACGCAGTATTTT
TRBJ1-4	TRBV7-9	TRBD1	many	CASSPGQGEGEKLFF	TGTGCCAGCAGCCCCGGACAGGGGGAAGGCGAGAAACTGTTTTTT